The rows below give T cell receptor beta chains drawn from one sample of a study of breast tumors, draining lymph nodes, adjacent tissues. TCRdb called the multiplex PCR reads again in MiXCR, with one record for every CDR3 protein. The sample lists about 130,000 distinct CDR3 sequences; just under 20% were seen once. Sequencing input: axillary lymph node tissue. These receptors were collected from a female donor with breast cancer. Some clones in this sample may be carry-over from other donors' samples. Each CDR3 is given with its conserved first and last residue. The D gene is left open where the match is weak. Some rows have no size entry. The others give once, few or many, or a class for an expanded clone.

D gene | clone size | J gene | V gene | CDR3 protein | CDR3 DNA
TRBD1 | many | TRBJ2-1 | TRBV24-1 | CATSDLTNRGDNEQFF | TGTGCCACCAGTGATTTAACGAACAGGGGGGACAATGAGCAGTTCTTC
. | many | TRBJ2-7 | TRBV6-6 | CASSPPGGQKYEQYF | TGTGCCAGCAGCCCACCGGGGGGACAGAAGTACGAGCAGTACTTC
. | many | TRBJ2-7 | TRBV6-1 | CASSDVAGMVYEQYF | TGTGCCAGCAGTGATGTGGCAGGGATGGTGTACGAGCAGTACTTC
. | many | TRBJ2-2 | TRBV5-4 | CASTDPSTAGELFF | TGTGCCAGCACCGACCCTAGTACGGCCGGGGAGCTGTTTTTT
. | many | TRBJ2-1 | TRBV5-5 | CASSLSGIPYNEQFF | TGTGCCAGCAGCTTGTCAGGGATCCCCTACAATGAGCAGTTCTTC
. | many | TRBJ2-1 | TRBV2 | CASSEGVSEQFF | TGTGCCAGCAGTGAAGGGGTCTCTGAGCAGTTCTTC
. | many | TRBJ2-3 | TRBV10-3 | CAIRPQLVSDTQYF | TGTGCCATCAGGCCTCAACTAGTATCCGACACGCAGTATTTT
. | many | TRBJ2-5 | TRBV25-1 | CASSPTTPSEETQYF | TGTGCCAGCAGCCCGACCACCCCAAGCGAGGAGACCCAGTACTTC
. | many | TRBJ2-7 | TRBV28 | CASSSGAGSYEQYF | TGTGCCAGCAGTTCCGGGGCAGGGTCCTACGAGCAGTACTTC
TRBD2 | many | TRBJ2-1 | TRBV7-9 | CASSLLGGGNYNEQFF | TGTGCCAGCAGCTTACTCGGGGGGGGAAACTACAATGAGCAGTTCTTC
TRBD2 | many | TRBJ2-5 | TRBV20-1 | CSAPTSGRRQETQYF | TGCAGTGCTCCGACTAGCGGGAGGAGACAAGAGACCCAGTACTTC
TRBD1 | few | TRBJ1-5 | TRBV5-6 | CASSFLGQGERQPQHF | TGTGCCAGCAGCTTTTTGGGACAGGGGGAGCGTCAGCCCCAGCATTTT
. | many | TRBJ2-3 | TRBV20-1 | CSASGLTDTQYF | TGCAGTGCTAGCGGACTCACAGATACGCAGTATTTT
TRBD1 | many | TRBJ1-4 | TRBV19 | CATGTGATNEKLFF | TGTGCCACCGGGACAGGGGCAACTAATGAAAAACTGTTTTTT
. | many | TRBJ2-3 | TRBV19 | CASRSASTDTQYF | TGTGCCAGTCGTTCGGCTAGCACAGATACGCAGTATTTT
. | many | TRBJ2-1 | TRBV7-9 | CASSLPDSSYNEQFF | TGTGCCAGCAGCTTACCAGACAGCTCCTACAATGAGCAGTTCTTC
TRBD2 | many | TRBJ2-7 | TRBV5-1 | CASSLGGLAGGQYEQYF | TGCGCCAGCAGCTTGGGGGGACTAGCGGGAGGGCAGTACGAGCAGTACTTC
. | many | TRBJ1-4 | TRBV2 | CASSEGPAEKLFF | TGTGCCAGCAGTGAAGGCCCAGCGGAAAAACTGTTTTTT
TRBD1 | many | TRBJ1-6 | TRBV4-2 | CASSQEGTGVSPLHF | TGTGCCAGCAGCCAAGAGGGGACAGGGGTCTCACCCCTCCACTTT
. | many | TRBJ2-2 | TRBV7-9 | CASLPYENTGELFF | TGTGCCAGCCTGCCTTATGAGAACACCGGGGAGCTGTTTTTT
. | many | TRBJ1-5 | TRBV10-3 | CAISESEGNQPQHF | TGTGCCATCAGTGAGTCAGAGGGTAATCAGCCCCAGCATTTT
. | many | TRBJ2-1 | TRBV5-8 | CASSLGGITGEDEQFF | TGTGCCAGCAGCTTGGGGGGTATTACAGGGGAGGATGAGCAGTTCTTC
. | few | TRBJ2-6 | TRBV28 | CASTLGDSGANVLTF | TGTGCCAGCACTTTGGGCGACTCTGGGGCCAACGTCCTGACTTTC
TRBD1 | many | TRBJ1-4 | TRBV19 | CASTSTGQRGKLFF | TGTGCCAGTACCTCTACGGGACAGCGGGGAAAACTGTTTTTT
. | many | TRBJ2-7 | TRBV20-1 | CSARELGSYEQYF | TGCAGTGCTAGAGAGCTAGGGAGCTACGAGCAGTACTTC
. | many | TRBJ2-7 | TRBV20-1 | CSARDYEQYF | TGCAGTGCTAGGGACTACGAGCAATACTTC
. | . | TRBJ2-5 | TRBV19 | CASSMRRTAQETQYF | TGTGCCAGTAGTATGAGGAGGACCGCCCAAGAGACCCAGTACTTC
TRBD1 | . | TRBJ1-2 | TRBV28 | CASSSGTGVSGYTF | TGTGCCAGCAGTTCCGGGACAGGGGTTTCTGGCTACACCTTC
. | many | TRBJ2-5 | TRBV5-1 | CASSLWAGRHQETQYF | TGCGCCAGCAGCTTGTGGGCCGGACGGCACCAAGAGACCCAGTACTTC
TRBD2 | many | TRBJ2-2 | TRBV6-2/TRBV6-3 | CASSRRLAGTYTGELFF | TGTGCCAGCAGTCGAAGACTAGCGGGGACTTACACCGGGGAGCTGTTTTTT
. | many | TRBJ1-5 | TRBV19 | CASSLPDVSNQPQHF | TGTGCCAGTAGTCTCCCGGACGTTAGCAATCAGCCCCAGCATTTT
TRBD1 | many | TRBJ1-6 | TRBV10-3 | CAISGDRTDNSPLHF | TGTGCCATCAGTGGGGACAGGACTGATAATTCACCCCTCCACTTT